This T cell receptor beta chain was found in a study of CD8 T cells in ankylosing spondylitis. The study, taken as a whole, reports: As for the disease-linked clones, they showed a CD8+ phenotype and occurred at relatively low frequencies in peripheral blood. A subset of motif variants has previously been described in the synovial fluid and blood of reactive arthritis. Clones tied to disease were said to be significantly enriched in matched ankylosing spondylitis synovial fluid. A TCR beta motif made of eight highly homologous variants seemed typical of ankylosing spondylitis blood.

This clonotype was recorded at least ten times. Its antigen remains unidentified. TCRdb redid the calling of the 5' RACE reads with MiXCR, one entry per CDR3 protein. The data show 240,000 or so distinct CDR3 sequences, 9.5% to 12% seen once. CDR1 and CDR2 from the germline V gene are SGHKS and YYEKEE (reference sequence). The V gene end was trimmed by 0 bases and the J gene end by 5 bases; junction bases not matched to a gene: 5. CDR3 size: 15 residues. This TCR was sampled from a male donor with ankylosing spondylitis or in good health (not recorded which). The chain carries TRBV5-5 and TRBJ1-5; 7 bases are shared with TRBD1. Sequences were obtained from blood, either unsorted or a sorted T cell fraction (not recorded which). CDR3 in DNA: TGTGCCAGCAGCTTGGACGACAGGGTTTATCAGCCCCAGCATTTT. Amino acid sequence: CASSLDDRVYQPQHF.